This T cell receptor beta chain is drawn from a study of T cell repertoires in cytomegalovirus infection. Per germline, CDR1 SGHTA and CDR2 FQGNSA. The CDR3 is made up of 15 amino acids. V lost 5 bases and J lost 9, with 20 bases in between. This clonotype showed up many times. Its antigen is undetermined. TCRdb analysed the reads with MiXCR anew, one entry per CDR3 protein. The profile shows roughly 80,000 distinct CDR3 sequences, 35% to 50% of them singletons. The chain couples TRBV7-2 to TRBJ2-1; D is unclear. The TCR was taken from a human donor in good health (CMV status not recorded). Some clones in this sample may be carry-over from other donors' samples. Sequences were derived from CD8+ T cells from cultured PBMCs, sampled from culture after CMV antigen stimulation. The CDR3: CASSPQGYPAGEQFF. CDR3 DNA: TGTGCCAGCAGCCCACAAGGTTATCCGGCTGGTGAGCAGTTCTTC.